This T cell receptor beta chain was sequenced during a study of OX40 agonist ivuxolimab in advanced cancers. With regard to the full study: Ivuxolimab, which targeted the costimulatory receptor OX40 (CD134), was an agonistic, fully human IgG2 monoclonal antibody. The point of sequencing TCRbeta in the periphery was to test whether ivuxolimab changed TCR sequence diversity and drove clonal T-cell expansion. The paper describes the monotherapy dose-escalation part (N = 52 patients) of the phase I trial of ivuxolimab. Intravenous ivuxolimab was administered to patients every 2 weeks at six dose levels: 0.01, 0.1, 0.3, 1.5, 3 and 10 mg/kg. Prior anti-PD-1, anti-PD-L1 or anti-CTLA-4 therapy was permitted, and approximately 39% of dose-escalation patients had received checkpoint inhibitors. Of the roughly 54 patients in dose escalation, about 20 had hepatocellular carcinoma, about 15 had melanoma, 9 had renal cell carcinoma and 9 had head and neck cancer. Three dose-escalation patients achieved partial responses, one with hepatocellular carcinoma and two with cutaneous melanoma. In the dose-escalation cohort, about four fifths of patients were male, and the mean age was roughly 60 years with a range of roughly 23 to 90.

Looking up the germline V gene yields CDR1 MDHEN and CDR2 SYDVKM. From the cysteine up to the phenylalanine, the CDR3 has a length of 15 residues. The read is trimmed to its CDR3 DNA, 45 bases read in frame from base 1. V drops 6 bases and J drops 5 bases, leaving 19 bases in between. To sequence the TCRbeta CDR3 region, genomic DNA was isolated from the sorted cells. The immunoSEQ Assay was used for sequencing of TCRbeta CDR3 regions. What TCRdb holds here is the immuneACCESS table cut down to in-frame rearrangements. Part of the clones is not present; checked against another copy, under half of the missing clones reflect an unresolved V gene, and the others are unexplained. The sample table contains 70,000 to 80,000 clones; only one count was recorded for 70% to 90% of them. The ten largest clones add up to about 17% of the sample. The paper's findings and limits, for the study overall: In the 0.1-3.0 mg/kg groups, partial responders were among the patients with the lowest normalized peripheral clonal expansion, particularly in CD8+ T cells. At doses of 0.1 to 3.0 mg/kg, clonal expansion of both CD4+ and CD8+ blood T cells was observed from baseline to week 6. Which antigens the clonally expanded peripheral T cells were specific for was not determined. Low levels of normalized T-cell clonal expansion were also shown by some nonresponding patients. After ivuxolimab, CD8+ T cells had more expanded clones than CD4+ T cells on average.

Regarding this clone: Its recognized antigen is unknown. No clone much larger than this one lies a single base away; base qualities are absent.

The trial excluded patients who had a history of autoimmune disease or who were on systemic immunosuppression. Peripheral blood for TCR sequencing was collected from all dose cohorts at baseline, on cycle 4 day 1, and on cycle 7 day 1. Samples were obtained from an open-label, multicenter, first-in-human phase I dose-escalation trial of ivuxolimab. Adults with locally advanced or metastatic melanoma, renal cell, hepatocellular, or head and neck squamous cell carcinoma were enrolled in the trial. CD4+ and CD8+ T cells were sorted separately from peripheral blood before TCR sequencing. This sample comprised CD4+ or CD8+ T cells sorted from blood, obtained in a trial of the OX40 agonist ivuxolimab. The receptor chain draws on TRBV28 and TRBJ1-1; a tentative D call is TRBD1 (6 bases match). This receptor was obtained from an adult with an advanced solid tumor such as melanoma, head and neck, liver or kidney cancer. CDR3 region: CASSRIQGLGTEAFF. At the DNA level, the sequence is TGTGCCAGCAGCCGCATACAGGGTCTAGGAACTGAAGCTTTCTTT.